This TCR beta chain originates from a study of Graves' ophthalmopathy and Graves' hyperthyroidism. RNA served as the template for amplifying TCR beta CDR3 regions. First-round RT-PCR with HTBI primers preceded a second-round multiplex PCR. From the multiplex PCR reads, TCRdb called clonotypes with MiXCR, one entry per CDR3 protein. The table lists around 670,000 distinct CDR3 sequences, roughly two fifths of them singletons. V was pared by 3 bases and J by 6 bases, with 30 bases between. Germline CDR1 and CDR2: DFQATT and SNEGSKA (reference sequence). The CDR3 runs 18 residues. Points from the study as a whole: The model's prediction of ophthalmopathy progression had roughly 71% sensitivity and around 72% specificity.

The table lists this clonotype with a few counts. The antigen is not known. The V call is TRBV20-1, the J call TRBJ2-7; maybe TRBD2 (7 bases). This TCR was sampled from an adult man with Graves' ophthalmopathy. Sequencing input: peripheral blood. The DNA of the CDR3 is TGCAGTGCTAGTCACAGAGATACGGCGGCTAGCGGCAGGGGCGAGCAGTACTTC. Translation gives CSASHRDTAASGRGEQYF.